This T cell receptor beta chain is drawn from a study of T cells in localized non-small cell lung cancer. This CDR3 region has 18 residues. CDR1 is LNHDA, CDR2 SQIVND, per germline (reference sequence). V shed 6 bases and J shed 0 bases, with 21 bases lying between them. As to this clone: The antigen remains undetermined.

Here immunoSEQ multiplex PCR was the method, and the copy in TCRdb shows in-frame clones only, minus some. The data show roughly 1,700 clones, approximately 22% seen once. Study-wide results and caveats: Sequencing was restricted to one tumor region; therefore, heterogeneity remains possible.

This chain connects TRBV19 to TRBJ1-5; no clear D gene. The clonotype comes from a woman aged 40-70 years with stage I lung adenocarcinoma. The specimen was normal lung tissue next to the tumor, collected before any cancer treatment. This CDR3 reads CASRGGDHSSYSNQPQHF. The CDR3 bases are TGTGCCAGTAGAGGAGGTGACCATTCCTCATATAGCAATCAGCCCCAGCATTTT.